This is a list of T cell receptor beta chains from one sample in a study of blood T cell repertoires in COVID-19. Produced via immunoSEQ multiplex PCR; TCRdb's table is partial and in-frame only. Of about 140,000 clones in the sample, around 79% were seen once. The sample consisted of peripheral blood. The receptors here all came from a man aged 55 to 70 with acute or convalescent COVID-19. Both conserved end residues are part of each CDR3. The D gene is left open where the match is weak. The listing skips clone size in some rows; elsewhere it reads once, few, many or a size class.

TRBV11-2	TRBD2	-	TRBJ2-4	CASSKYAGLAGEGNIQYF	TGTGCCAGCAGCAAATACGCGGGCCTAGCGGGAGAGGGAAACATTCAGTACTTC
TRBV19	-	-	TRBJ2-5	CASSIRNRAAYQETQYF	TGTGCCAGTAGTATACGAAACAGGGCAGCATACCAAGAGACCCAGTACTTC
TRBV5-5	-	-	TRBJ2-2	CASSLTDTGELFF	TGTGCCAGCAGCTTGACAGACACCGGGGAGCTGTTTTTT
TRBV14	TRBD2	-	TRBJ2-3	CASSRPIAGSTDTQYF	TGTGCCAGCAGCCGCCCCATAGCGGGAAGCACAGATACGCAGTATTTT
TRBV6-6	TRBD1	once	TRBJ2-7	CASSYPGTGVNEQYF	TGTGCCAGCAGTTATCCCGGGACAGGGGTCAACGAGCAGTACTTC
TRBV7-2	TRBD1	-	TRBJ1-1	CASSISSGTGNTEAFF	TGTGCCAGCAGCATATCCAGTGGGACAGGGAACACTGAAGCTTTCTTT
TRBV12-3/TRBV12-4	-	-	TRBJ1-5	CASSSQGNGPQHF	TGTGCCAGCAGTTCCCAGGGGAACGGGCCCCAGCATTTT
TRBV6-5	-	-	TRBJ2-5	CASSYRTGIQETQYF	TGTGCCAGCAGTTACCGAACAGGGATCCAAGAGACCCAGTACTTC
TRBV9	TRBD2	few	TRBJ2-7	CASSAGTSGRGEQYF	TGTGCCAGCAGCGCTGGGACTAGCGGGAGGGGCGAGCAGTACTTC
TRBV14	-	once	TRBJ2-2	CASSQLVNTGELFF	TGTGCCAGCAGCCAACTCGTTAACACCGGGGAGCTGTTTTTT
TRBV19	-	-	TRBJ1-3	CASSLLTGRNTIYF	TGTGCCAGTAGTCTCTTGACGGGTAGGAACACCATATATTTT
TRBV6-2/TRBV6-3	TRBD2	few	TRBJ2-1	CASSFGLAGALYNEQFF	TGTGCCAGCAGTTTCGGACTAGCGGGAGCCCTCTACAATGAGCAGTTCTTC
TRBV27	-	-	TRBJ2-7	CASSFRRLYEQYF	TGTGCCAGCAGTTTCCGGCGACTCTACGAGCAGTACTTC
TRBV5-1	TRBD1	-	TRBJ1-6	CASSFDRGPVSPLHF	TGCGCCAGCAGCTTCGACAGGGGGCCGGTGTCACCCCTCCACTTT
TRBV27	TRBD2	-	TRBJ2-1	CASSFQREGGEQFF	TGTGCCAGCAGTTTCCAACGGGAGGGGGGTGAGCAGTTCTTC
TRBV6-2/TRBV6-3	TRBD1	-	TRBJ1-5	CASSRSGQDNQPQHF	TGTGCCAGCAGTCGATCCGGACAGGACAATCAGCCCCAGCATTTT
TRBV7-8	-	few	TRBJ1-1	CASSSGLLQRNTEAFF	TGTGCCAGCAGCTCCGGACTCCTTCAGCGGAACACTGAAGCTTTCTTT
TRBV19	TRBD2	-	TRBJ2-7	CASSPNGLAAEQYF	TGTGCCAGTAGTCCGAATGGACTAGCGGCTGAGCAGTACTTC
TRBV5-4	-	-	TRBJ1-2	CASSLGQSLYGYTF	TGTGCCAGCAGCTTGGGACAGAGTCTTTATGGCTACACCTTC
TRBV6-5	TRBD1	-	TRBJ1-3	CASSYSGQGAGNTIYF	TGTGCCAGCAGTTACTCGGGACAGGGGGCCGGAAACACCATATATTTT
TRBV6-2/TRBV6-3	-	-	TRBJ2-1	CASSLSSYNEQFF	TGTGCCAGCAGTCTGAGCTCCTACAATGAGCAGTTCTTC
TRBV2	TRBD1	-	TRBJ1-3	CASSERWGSQGASLESSGNTIYF	TGTGCCAGCAGTGAACGGTGGGGGTCGCAGGGGGCATCCTTAGAGTCCTCTGGAAACACCATATATTTT
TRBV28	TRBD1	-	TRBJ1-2	CASSFPTGGRYGYTF	TGTGCCAGCAGTTTTCCTACAGGGGGCCGTTATGGCTACACCTTC
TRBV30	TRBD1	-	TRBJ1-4	CAWSAKTGTGGEGEKLFF	TGTGCCTGGAGTGCGAAAACCGGGACAGGGGGCGAAGGTGAAAAACTGTTTTTT